This record looks at one T cell receptor (beta chain) sequence and its context. Its antigen is not known. The data stem from a study of radiotherapy plus CTLA-4 blockade in lung cancer. Using immunoSEQ multiplex PCR, the repertoire was profiled, and TCRdb retains in-frame clones only, with some absent. This sample has 75,000 to 100,000 clones, with around 88% found just once. Study-level results: Reports state that early shifts in blood T cell clones, with interferon-beta, best predicted response. Subsequent to radiotherapy plus ipilimumab, tumor-derived TCR clones underwent expansion in blood.

This receptor was taken from a human donor with non-small cell lung cancer that progressed on radiotherapy plus ipilimumab. The sequencing here drew on peripheral blood, taken from a patient treated with radiotherapy plus ipilimumab.

The DNA of the CDR3 is TGTGCCAGCAGCACATTAGCGGGAGTGGCGTACGAGCAGTACTTC. It translates to CASSTLAGVAYEQYF. The chain recombines TRBV4-2 with TRBJ2-7; 9 bases are shared with TRBD2. The CDR3 covers 15 residues. With V trimmed by 5 bases and J by 4 bases, 9 bases remained unmatched. Germline V gene sequence: CDR1 LGHNA, CDR2 YNFKEQ.